Shown below are 27 T cell receptor beta chains from a single sample sequenced in a study of shared clonotypes between healthy human individuals. Sequenced by immunoSEQ multiplex PCR; TCRdb stores in-frame clones only, minus some. The sample has some 320,000 clones, more than 75% seen once. The source material was memory CD8+ T cells sorted from blood. Regarding subset: CD45RO+ cells pooled with CCR7-negative TemRA cells. These receptors came from a man younger than 30 in good health.

The rearrangement links TRBV7-9 to TRBJ2-3, with 10 bases matching TRBD1. Germline lookup yields CDR1 SEHNR and CDR2 FQNEAQ (reference sequence). V was pared by 3 bases and J by 4 bases, with 4 bases of the junction left unmatched. CDR3 length: 15 amino acids. Here the CDR3 DNA reads TGTGCCAGCAGCTTGGGACAGGGGAAGGCAGATACGCAGTATTTT. Amino acids: CASSLGQGKADTQYF.

The rearrangement links TRBV27 to TRBJ1-6, with 10 bases aligning to TRBD1. CDR3 length equals 13 residues. The junction had 3 bases not matched to a gene; V was cut back by 6 bases and J by 10 bases. Germline V gives CDR1 MNHEY, CDR2 SMNVEV (reference sequence). CDR3 sequence: CASSLTGGSPLHF. DNA for the CDR3: TGTGCCAGCAGCTTGACAGGGGGCTCACCCCTCCACTTT.

The chain couples TRBV13 to TRBJ2-3; TRBD1 aligns across 7 bases. The CDR3 length is 16 residues. From germline, CDR1 is PRHDT and CDR2 FYEKMQ (reference sequence). Germline trimming cut 4 bases from V and 2 bases from J; bases unmatched to any gene: 9. DNA of the CDR3: TGTGCCAGCAGCTACGGACAGGTTACCTCCACAGATACGCAGTATTTT. Translation: CASSYGQVTSTDTQYF.

This chain joins TRBV11-2 and TRBJ2-3, with unresolved D. Germline V gene lookup returns CDR1 SGHAT and CDR2 FQNNGV. CDR3 length: 11 residues. Trimming stripped 1 base from V and 8 bases from J, with 4 bases between. CDR3 nucleotide sequence: TGTGCCAGCAGCTTAGCGGGTACGCAGTATTTT. Amino acids: CASSLAGTQYF.

V gene TRBV5-4 combines with J gene TRBJ2-5; D is unclear. Germline V CDR1 and CDR2: SGHNT, YYREEE (reference sequence). Trimming removed 0 bases from V and 0 bases from J, with 9 bases in between. The CDR3 sequence is 15 residues long. The CDR3 bases are TGTGCCAGCAGCTTGGACCCACACAACCAAGAGACCCAGTACTTC. Translated: CASSLDPHNQETQYF.

The CDR3 DNA follows: TGTGCCAGTCAACAGGGGATCAATGAGCAGTTCTTC. This gives the protein CASQQGINEQFF. The rearrangement joins TRBV19 to TRBJ2-1; 7 nucleotides match TRBD1. The germline V gene encodes CDR1 LNHDA and CDR2 SQIVND (reference sequence). The CDR3 loop spans 12 amino acids. J gave up 6 bases and V 8 bases, and 4 bases lay outside the gene matches.

The chain has TRBV6-5 and TRBJ2-7; D gene unclear. Germline-derived CDR1 and CDR2 are MNHEY and SVGAGI. Trimming left V 0 bases short and J 3 bases short, with 12 bases between. The CDR3 has 15 residues. CDR3 bases: TGTGCCAGCAGTTACTCTGAAGGGCCAGTCTACGAGCAGTACTTC. As protein: CASSYSEGPVYEQYF.

The genes are TRBV27 and TRBJ2-7, with TRBD1 matching 8 bases. This CDR3 spans 14 amino acids. V lost 6 bases to trimming and J lost 2 bases; unmatched junction nucleotides: 6. Germline CDR1 MNHEY, CDR2 SMNVEV (reference sequence). For the CDR3, the DNA is TGTGCCAGCAGCCCGACAGGGGTTCCCTACGAGCAGTACTTC. Translating it yields CASSPTGVPYEQYF.

The CDR3 region has the DNA TGTGCCAGCATGGTAAACGGCGGGAGGGCCAAACCGCCAGAGCAGTACTTC. Its protein product is CASMVNGGRAKPPEQYF. The gene calls are TRBV2 and TRBJ2-7; 9 bases fit TRBD2. J gave up 7 bases and V 7 bases, and 20 bases lay outside the gene matches. The CDR3 is made up of 17 amino acids. Germline V gene data show CDR1 as SNHLY and CDR2 as FYNNEI.

The gene calls are TRBV6-5 and TRBJ2-7; 9 nucleotides agree with TRBD1. CDR1 and CDR2 (germline): MNHEY, SVGAGI. J gave up 2 bases and V 4 bases, and 6 bases lay outside the gene matches. The CDR3 contains 15 residues. The CDR3 loop is CASSWSGQGPYEQYF. The CDR3 coding sequence is TGTGCCAGCAGTTGGTCGGGACAGGGACCCTACGAGCAGTACTTC.

V usage is TRBV10-3 and J usage is TRBJ2-3, with 11 positions matching TRBD2. The V segment lost 7 bases and the J segment 2 bases; nucleotides outside the gene matches: 2. CDR3 size: 14 residues. Germline lookup yields CDR1 ENHRY and CDR2 SYGVKD. CDR3 sequence reads: CAIKGLADTDTQYF. CDR3 DNA: TGTGCCATCAAGGGACTAGCGGACACAGATACGCAGTATTTT.

This clone was detected a few times. The chain employs TRBV7-9 and TRBJ1-1; TRBD1 matches at 9 bases. Germline V gene lookup returns CDR1 SEHNR and CDR2 FQNEAQ (reference sequence). The CDR3 loop spans 15 amino acids. The V segment lost 5 bases and the J segment 1 base; nucleotides outside the gene matches: 5. The CDR3 is CASSGGTGWNTEAFF. CDR3 coding DNA: TGTGCCAGCAGCGGGGGGACAGGGTGGAACACTGAAGCTTTCTTT.

This CDR3 is CASSLEGGRDKSSYEQYF. The CDR3 nucleotides are TGTGCCAGCAGCTTAGAGGGGGGACGAGACAAGAGCTCCTACGAGCAGTACTTC. This chain connects TRBV11-2 to TRBJ2-7, with D perhaps matching TRBD2 (6 bases). The CDR3 has 18 amino acids. Trimming took 0 bases from V and 0 from J, leaving 18 bases between them. Per the germline V gene, CDR1 is SGHAT and CDR2 is FQNNGV.

The chain carries TRBV7-9 and TRBJ2-5, with TRBD1 as a possible D gene (6 bases). V was trimmed by 1 base and J by 5 bases, leaving 14 bases between them. CDR3 length equals 15 residues. The germline V gene encodes CDR1 SEHNR and CDR2 FQNEAQ (reference sequence). CDR3 residues: CASSLVGADPETQYF. DNA of the CDR3: TGTGCCAGCAGCTTAGTGGGGGCGGATCCGGAGACCCAGTACTTC.

This chain uses TRBV4-1 with TRBJ2-2; D gene ambiguous. Germline lookup yields CDR1 MGHRA and CDR2 YSYEKL. V shed 1 base and J shed 6 bases, with 6 bases lying between them. The CDR3 runs to 13 residues. The CDR3 DNA reads as TGCGCCAGCAGCCAAGGATTCGCCGGGGAGCTGTTTTTT. Its protein product is CASSQGFAGELFF.

The genes are TRBV7-9 and TRBJ1-1, with 10 bases matching TRBD1. In germline, CDR1 is SEHNR, CDR2 FQNEAQ (reference sequence). The CDR3 is 19 amino acids. J lost 0 bases, V lost 1 base, and 11 bases had no gene match. The CDR3 loop reads CASSLDPGQGPDLNTEAFF. The CDR3 DNA is TGTGCCAGCAGCTTAGATCCGGGACAGGGGCCCGATTTGAACACTGAAGCTTTCTTT.

The CDR3 protein is CASRDGAGDTQYF. The CDR3 bases are TGCGCCAGCAGAGATGGGGCCGGAGATACGCAGTATTTT. J is TRBJ2-3 and V is TRBV4-1; weak D call: TRBD1 (5 bases). CDR1 is MGHRA and CDR2 is YSYEKL in the germline V gene. The CDR3 sequence is 13 residues long. The ends were cut back, 6 bases at V and 5 bases at J, with 12 bases in the middle.

The gene calls are TRBV11-2 and TRBJ2-7; D uncertain. The V end lost 3 bases, the J end lost 4 bases, and 16 bases lay between the germline ends. The germline V gene encodes CDR1 SGHAT and CDR2 FQNNGV. The CDR3 has 15 residues. The CDR3 coding sequence is TGTGCCAGCAGCTTCATTTCGGTCCCCTCTTACGAGCAGTACTTC. This codes for CASSFISVPSYEQYF.

As to this clone: The sample has other DNA sequences that encode this CDR3 too. The genes are TRBV28 and TRBJ1-1; unclear D gene. V lost 3 bases to trimming and J lost 1 base, with 6 bases between them. CDR3 size: 13 residues. CDR1 and CDR2 from the germline V gene are MDHEN and SYDVKM. The CDR3 region is CASSLGRNTEAFF. The CDR3, as DNA: TGTGCCAGCAGTTTGGGTAGGAACACTGAAGCTTTCTTT.

The chain couples TRBV13 to TRBJ1-2; 7 positions match TRBD1. There are 14 residues in the CDR3. Germline V gene data show CDR1 as PRHDT and CDR2 as FYEKMQ (reference sequence). Trimming at V came to 5 bases and at J to 6 bases, leaving 9 bases not matched to a gene. The DNA for the CDR3 is TGTGCCAGCAGCGATCGGGACAGCTGGGATGGCTACACCTTC. This gives the protein CASSDRDSWDGYTF.

The chain joins TRBV6-5 to TRBJ2-3; 9 nucleotides align to TRBD2. The CDR3 spans 16 residues. The V and J ends lost 4 bases and 1 base, in that order; junction bases with no gene match: 6. Germline lookup yields CDR1 MNHEY and CDR2 SVGAGI. The CDR3 sequence is CASSSPRTSGTDTQYF. CDR3 coding DNA: TGTGCCAGCAGTTCCCCCCGGACTAGCGGCACAGATACGCAGTATTTT.

The gene calls are TRBV6-1 and TRBJ2-7; D gene ambiguous. With 4 bases removed from V and 0 bases from J, the gap between germline ends came to 7 bases. CDR1 is MNHNS, CDR2 SASEGT, per germline. The CDR3 is 13 amino acids. Written as DNA, the CDR3 is TGTGCCAGCAGTGCAGGACCCTCCTACGAGCAGTACTTC. Protein sequence: CASSAGPSYEQYF.

The DNA of the CDR3 is TGTGCCAGCAGGCAGGAGGGGGCACGGGGCACTGAAGCTTTCTTT. Translating gives CASRQEGARGTEAFF. The genes are TRBV2 and TRBJ1-1, with 7 bases lining up with TRBD1. Germline V gives CDR1 SNHLY, CDR2 FYNNEI. The CDR3 spans 15 residues. The V and J ends lost 6 bases and 4 bases, in that order; junction bases with no gene match: 11.

V and J are TRBV4-3 and TRBJ1-2; D uncertain. Trimming took off 0 bases at V and 4 bases at J, with 24 bases between the two ends. The CDR3 covers 19 residues. CDR1 and CDR2 from the germline V gene are LGHNA and YSLEER. The CDR3 protein is CASSQEFPGLDLPSYGYTF. CDR3 bases: TGCGCCAGCAGCCAAGAATTTCCCGGCCTAGACTTACCCTCCTATGGCTACACCTTC.

The chain is built from TRBV2 and TRBJ2-1; D remains unclear. CDR3 length equals 12 residues. Trimming shortened V by 10 bases and J by 1 base, and 8 bases separated the two germline ends. Germline CDR1 and CDR2: SNHLY and FYNNEI. The DNA for the CDR3 is TGTGCCACCAGCGTATCCTACAATGAGCAGTTCTTC. Residues: CATSVSYNEQFF.

The chain links TRBV30 to TRBJ2-5; D unclear. Germline V lookup: CDR1 GTSNPN, CDR2 SVGIG (reference sequence). V lost 1 base and J lost 2, with 11 bases in between. The CDR3 has 14 amino acids. The CDR3 reads CAWSAVAWQETQYF. The CDR3 DNA reads as TGTGCCTGGAGTGCAGTTGCCTGGCAAGAGACCCAGTACTTC.

The chain recombines TRBV14 with TRBJ1-2; D gene uncertain. Trimming removed 5 bases from V and 1 base from J, with 14 bases in between. Germline CDR1 reads SGHDN; CDR2 reads FVKESK. The CDR3 loop spans 15 amino acids. The CDR3 coding sequence is TGTGCCAGCAGCATAGACGGACCCTTTAACTATGGCTACACCTTC. Its protein product is CASSIDGPFNYGYTF.